The 19 T cell receptor beta chains given below trace back to one sample, sequenced in a study of tumor-infiltrating lymphocytes in primary liver carcinoma. Germline DNA was extracted alongside blood RNA, which was obtained from unsorted whole blood. The investigators made TCR beta cDNA from approximately 510 ng total RNA, using a constant-region primer. Three rounds of nested multiplex PCR with slightly modified ARM-PCR produced TCR beta libraries. The two initial PCR rounds, ten to eleven cycles each, used TRBV1-TRBV30 forward and C-beta reverse primers. One entry per CDR3 protein results from TCRdb running MiXCR on the multiplex PCR reads. In the table there are about 200,000 distinct CDR3 sequences, 65% of which are singletons. Sequenced input: peripheral blood. The origin of the receptors is a woman aged 55-70 years with primary liver carcinoma and hepatitis B virus infection.

To note about this clonotype: Compared with germline, one end of the junction differs, possibly owing to a read error. This chain connects TRBV7-9 to TRBJ2-2; TRBD2 matches 11 bases. The CDR3 is 19 residues long. CDR1 and CDR2 (germline): SEHNR, FQNEAQ (reference sequence). The CDR3 sequence is CASSSDSGRAFIRTGEMFF. The CDR3, as DNA: TGTGCCAGCAGCTCCGATAGCGGGAGGGCCTTTATCCGCACCGGGGAGATGTTTTTC. Full variable domain (missing parts from reference TRBV7-9 and TRBJ2-2): DTGVSQNPRHKITKRGQNVTFRCDPISEHNRLYWYRQTLGQGPEFLTYFQNEAQLEKSRLLSDRFSAERPKGSFSTLEIQRTEQGDSAMYLCASSSDSGRAFIRTGEMFFGEGSRLTVL.

On this clonotype itself: Sequence at one end of the junction differs from germline and may be a read error. The rearrangement uses TRBV11-2 and TRBJ1-2, with unresolved D. The germline V gene encodes CDR1 SGHAT and CDR2 FQNNGV. This CDR3 comprises 15 residues. CDR3: CANSLGYQAGYAYTF. The CDR3 bases are TGTGCCAACAGCTTAGGATATCAGGCCGGCTATGCCTACACCTTC.

Comment on this clonotype: This may be a read error, as it is one base from a much larger clone. For the CDR3, the DNA is TGTGCCAGCAGTGAATACCCAAGGGGGGTAACTTTCTTT. Its translation is CASSEYPRGVTFF. The chain employs TRBV6-1 and TRBJ1-1; weak D call: TRBD1 (6 bases). V shed 2 bases and J shed 12 bases, with 16 bases lying between them. Per germline, CDR1 MNHNS and CDR2 SASEGT. The CDR3 is made up of 13 amino acids.

A remark on this clonotype: An end of the junction does not agree with germline; a read error may underlie this. V gene TRBV4-1 combines with J gene TRBJ1-6; D gene unclear. The germline CDR1 and CDR2 sequences are MGHRA and YSYEKL. The CDR3 runs 17 residues. CDR3 DNA sequence: TGCGCCGGCAGCCAAGTTAGTGGCGGGCTTTCCAATTCACTCCTCCACTTT. Residues: CAGSQVSGGLSNSLLHF.

A single count supports this clonotype. This clone may be a read error of a much larger clone one base away. The V and J genes are TRBV14 and TRBJ2-5, with D perhaps matching TRBD1 (6 bases). Germline values: CDR1 SGHDN, CDR2 FVKESK. CDR3 length equals 15 residues. CDR3 DNA: TGTGCCAGCATCCAAGAACAGGGTGGGGCAGAGACCCAGTACTTC. Translating it yields CASIQEQGGAETQYF.

In this sample, this clonotype turned up many times. V gene TRBV29-1 combines with J gene TRBJ1-1; 9 nucleotides agree with TRBD1. V gave up 5 bases and J gave up 6 bases; unmatched junction bases: 10. Germline CDR1 reads SQVTM; CDR2 reads ANQGSEA. This CDR3 is 14 amino acids long. The DNA of the CDR3 is TGCAGCGTTAGGGCTACACAGGGGGCCTCTGAAGCTTTCTTT. It codes for CSVRATQGASEAFF.

This clonotype was detected only a few times. One junction end does not reproduce the germline sequence, and a read error may be involved. The V call is TRBV5-1, the J call TRBJ1-1, with TRBD1 identical over 10 bases. This CDR3 comprises 16 residues. From germline, CDR1 is SGHRS and CDR2 YFSETQ. The CDR3 protein is CASRLASGQGITEAFF. In DNA, the CDR3 is TGCGCCAGCAGATTGGCCTCGGGACAGGGGATCACTGAAGCTTTCTTT.

With respect to this clonotype: The junction departs from germline at one end; a sequencing error may be responsible. This rearrangement joins TRBV11-3 to TRBJ2-3, with D unresolved. The CDR3 has 14 amino acids. Per the germline V gene, CDR1 is SGHNT and CDR2 is YENEEA. DNA of the CDR3: TGTGCCAGCAGCTTATGGTGTAGCCCAGATACGCAATATTTT. Residues: CASSLWCSPDTQYF.

Details on this clonotype: A read error may explain this, as a much larger clone is one base away. The chain uses TRBV6-5 and TRBJ2-1, with no clear D. The CDR3 runs 13 residues. In germline, CDR1 is MNHEY, CDR2 SVGAGI. The CDR3 nucleotides read TGTGCCAGCAGTTTCGCAAGAGTGAATGGGCAGTTCTTC. This gives the protein CASSFARVNGQFF.

With respect to this clonotype: Sequence at one end of the junction differs from germline and may be a read error. V is TRBV11-3 and J is TRBJ2-7, with D perhaps matching TRBD2 (6 bases). There are 16 residues in the CDR3. CDR1 and CDR2 (germline): SGHNT, YENEEA. The CDR3 nucleotides are TGTACCAGCAGCACTACCCTTTATAGGGAGGCCTACGAGCAGTACTTC. Protein sequence: CTSSTTLYREAYEQYF.

The chain is built from TRBV6-6 and TRBJ1-3; possibly TRBD1 for D (6 bases). The CDR3 extends over 12 amino acids. Trimming shortened V by 6 bases and J by 8 bases, and 11 bases separated the two germline ends. Germline CDR1 is MNHNY and CDR2 is SVGAGI (reference sequence). The DNA for the CDR3 is TGTGCCAGCAGGGGGGGCGGAGACACCATATATTTT. It specifies CASRGGGDTIYF.

This clonotype was counted at least ten times. At one end, the junction sequence differs from germline, possibly due to a read error. The chain links TRBV12-3 or TRBV12-4 to TRBJ1-2, with TRBD1 as a possible D gene (6 bases). CDR3 size: 13 residues. The CDR3: CASRNNWDTQFIF. CDR3 nucleotide sequence: TGTGCCAGCAGAAACAATTGGGACACCCAGTTCATTTTC.

Comments on this clonotype: Its ends do not fully match the called genes, so a read error is possible. V gene TRBV11-2 combines with J gene TRBJ2-7; TRBD2 matches 14 bases. CDR1 is SGHAT and CDR2 is FQNNGV in the germline V gene. The CDR3 extends over 15 amino acids. The CDR3 here is CASSLGLAGGFEHYF. The CDR3 DNA sequence: TGCGCCAGCAGCTTAGGACTAGCGGGGGGATTCGAGCACTACTTC.

This clonotype was detected a few times. The V call is TRBV7-8, the J call TRBJ2-5, with TRBD1 as a possible D gene (5 bases). The CDR3 has 14 amino acids. Trimming removed 6 bases from V and 3 bases from J, with 14 bases in between. CDR1 is SGHVS and CDR2 is FQNEAQ in the germline V gene. The DNA for the CDR3 is TGTGCCAGCAGACGGACACAATACAAAGAGACCCAGTACTTC. As protein: CASRRTQYKETQYF. The whole variable domain, filled in from reference TRBV7-8 and TRBJ2-5, reads GAGVSQSPRYKVAKRGQDVALRCDPISGHVSLFWYQQALGQGPEFLTYFQNEAQLDKSGLPSDRFFAERPEGSVSTLKIQRTQQEDSAVYLCASRRTQYKETQYFGPGTRLLVL.

About this clonotype: As the CDR3 is not closed by the conserved phenylalanine or tryptophan, this likely results from a read error. The CDR3 DNA reads TGCGCCAGTAGCCGAACCTCAGGGAGATCCCCGAGATGGTCTGAAGCTTTCTCT. This gives the protein CASSRTSGRSPRWSEAFS. The chain employs TRBV4-2 and TRBJ1-1, with D tentatively TRBD1 (5 bases). CDR3 length: 18 residues. From germline, CDR1 is LGHNA and CDR2 YNFKEQ.

As for this clonotype: A single base separates this from a much larger clone, so it may be a read error. V usage is TRBV4-1 and J usage is TRBJ2-3; D possibly corresponds to TRBD2 (5 bases). This CDR3 is 16 amino acids long. Germline CDR1 MGHRA, CDR2 YSYEKL. The CDR3 DNA is TGCGCCAGCAGCCAAGAGCGGAGGACGAACACATATACGCAGTATTTT. Protein product: CASSQERRTNTYTQYF.

In the case of this clonotype: An end of the junction differs from the germline gene, which may be a read error. The rearrangement joins TRBV30 to TRBJ2-5; tentatively, D is TRBD1 or TRBD2 (5 bases each). The CDR3 has 15 amino acids. The germline V gene has CDR1 GTSNPN and CDR2 SVGIG (reference sequence). The DNA of the CDR3 is TGTACCTGGAGTGTACGGGGCAGCGTACAAGAGACCCAGTACTTC. Encoded protein: CTWSVRGSVQETQYF.

Concerning this clonotype: This may stem from a read error, because a much larger clone lies one nucleotide away. The CDR3, as DNA: TGTGCCAGCAGTTACCCTAGCGGGAGGCCCAGAGATACGCAGTATTTT. Translation gives CASSYPSGRPRDTQYF. The chain joins TRBV6-2 or TRBV6-3 to TRBJ2-3, with 11 bases that match TRBD2. Germline trimming cut 2 bases from V and 5 bases from J; bases unmatched to any gene: 6. CDR1 is MNHEY and CDR2 is SVGEGT in the germline V gene. The CDR3 length is 16 residues.

The chain has TRBV2 and TRBJ2-1, with 7 bases matching TRBD1. The CDR3 length is 16 residues. Germline V CDR1 and CDR2: SNHLY, FYNNEI. J lost 4 bases, V lost 3 bases, and 9 bases had no gene match. CDR3 in amino acids: CASSEDPQGIYNEQFF. The CDR3 DNA is TGTGCCAGCAGTGAGGATCCACAGGGGATTTACAATGAGCAGTTCTTC.